The T cell receptor beta chain under discussion was sequenced for a study of blood T cell repertoires in COVID-19. Clones were sequenced by immunoSEQ multiplex PCR, and TCRdb holds only the in-frame ones, with some missing. The data contain tens of thousands of clones, around 84% of them singletons. V shed 3 bases and J shed 5 bases, with 10 bases lying between them. The germline V gene encodes CDR1 DFQATT and CDR2 SNEGSKA (reference sequence). CDR3 length: 12 amino acids. This receptor was identified in a man in his sixties with COVID-19, enrolled during active disease. Sample: peripheral blood. The rearrangement links TRBV20-1 to TRBJ1-2; D gene unclear. CDR3 sequence (DNA): TGCAGTGCTAGTGCCAGATTTTATGGCTACACCTTC. This encodes CSASARFYGYTF.